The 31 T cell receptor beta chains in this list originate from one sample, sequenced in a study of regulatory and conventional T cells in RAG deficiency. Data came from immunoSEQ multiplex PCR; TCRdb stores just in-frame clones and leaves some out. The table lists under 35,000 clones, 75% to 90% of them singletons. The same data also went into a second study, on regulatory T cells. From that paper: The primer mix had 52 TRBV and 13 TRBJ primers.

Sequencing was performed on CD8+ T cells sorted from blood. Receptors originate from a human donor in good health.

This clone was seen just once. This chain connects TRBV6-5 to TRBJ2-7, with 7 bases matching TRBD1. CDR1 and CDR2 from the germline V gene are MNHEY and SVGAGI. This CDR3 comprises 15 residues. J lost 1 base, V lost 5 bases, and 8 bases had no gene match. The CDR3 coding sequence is TGTGCCAGCAGTGCCCCTTCGGGACAGTCCTACGAGCAGTACTTC. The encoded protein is CASSAPSGQSYEQYF.

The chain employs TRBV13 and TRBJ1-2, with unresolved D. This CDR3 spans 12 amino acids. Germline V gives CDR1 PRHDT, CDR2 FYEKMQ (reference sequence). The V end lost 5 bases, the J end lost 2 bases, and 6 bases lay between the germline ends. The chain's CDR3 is CASSPPNYGYTF. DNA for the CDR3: TGTGCCAGCAGCCCCCCCAACTATGGCTACACCTTC.

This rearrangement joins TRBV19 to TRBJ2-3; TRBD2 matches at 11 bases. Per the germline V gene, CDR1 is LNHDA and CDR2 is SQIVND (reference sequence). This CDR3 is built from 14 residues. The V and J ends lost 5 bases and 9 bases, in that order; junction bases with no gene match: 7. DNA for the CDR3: TGTGCCAGTAGTGCCGCCGGGACTAGCGGAACGCAGTATTTT. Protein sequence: CASSAAGTSGTQYF.

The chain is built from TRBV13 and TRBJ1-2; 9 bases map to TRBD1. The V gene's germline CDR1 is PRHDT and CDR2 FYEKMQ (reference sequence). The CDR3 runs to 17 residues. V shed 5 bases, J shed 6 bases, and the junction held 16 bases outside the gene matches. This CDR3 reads CASSPAGTGNRVDGYTF. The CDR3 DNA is TGTGCCAGCAGCCCCGCCGGGACAGGGAATAGGGTCGATGGCTACACCTTC.

CDR3 in amino acids: CASSSDTGNTIYF. The CDR3 bases are TGTGCCAGCAGCTCCGACACAGGAAACACCATATATTTT. The chain employs TRBV6-1 and TRBJ1-3; D unclear. This CDR3 is 13 amino acids long. Trimming shortened V by 6 bases and J by 4 bases, and 10 bases separated the two germline ends. The germline V gene has CDR1 MNHNS and CDR2 SASEGT.

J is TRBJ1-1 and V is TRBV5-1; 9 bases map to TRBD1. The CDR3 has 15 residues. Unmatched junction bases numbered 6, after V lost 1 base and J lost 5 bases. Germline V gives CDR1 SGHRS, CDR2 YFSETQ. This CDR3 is CASSLSTGGETEAFF. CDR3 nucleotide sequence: TGCGCCAGCAGCTTGTCGACAGGGGGGGAGACTGAAGCTTTCTTT.

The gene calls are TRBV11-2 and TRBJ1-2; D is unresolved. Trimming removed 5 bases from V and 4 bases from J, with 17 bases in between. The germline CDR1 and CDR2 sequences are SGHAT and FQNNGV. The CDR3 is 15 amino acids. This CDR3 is CASSLSGLSLYGYTF. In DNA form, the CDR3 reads TGTGCCAGCAGCCTCTCGGGCCTCTCTCTCTATGGCTACACCTTC.

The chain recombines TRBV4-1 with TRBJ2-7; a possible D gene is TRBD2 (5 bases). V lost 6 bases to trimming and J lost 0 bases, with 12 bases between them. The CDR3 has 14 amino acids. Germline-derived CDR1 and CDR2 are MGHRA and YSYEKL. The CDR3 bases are TGCGCCAGCAGTGAAGCGGTAAGCTCCTACGAGCAGTACTTC. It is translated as CASSEAVSSYEQYF.

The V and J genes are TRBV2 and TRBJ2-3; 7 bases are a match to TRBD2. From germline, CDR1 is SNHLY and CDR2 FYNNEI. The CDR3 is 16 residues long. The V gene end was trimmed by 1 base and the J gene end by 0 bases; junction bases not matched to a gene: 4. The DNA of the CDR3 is TGTGCCAGCAGTGAAGGGGGAGGGACTAGCACAGATACGCAGTATTTT. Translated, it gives CASSEGGGTSTDTQYF.

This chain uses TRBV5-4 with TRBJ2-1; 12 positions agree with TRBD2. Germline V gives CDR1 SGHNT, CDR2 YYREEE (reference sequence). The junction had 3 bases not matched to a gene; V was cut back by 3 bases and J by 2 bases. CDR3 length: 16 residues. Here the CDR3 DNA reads TGTGCCAGCAGCTCCACTAGCGGGGGGCCCTACAATGAGCAGTTCTTC. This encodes CASSSTSGGPYNEQFF.

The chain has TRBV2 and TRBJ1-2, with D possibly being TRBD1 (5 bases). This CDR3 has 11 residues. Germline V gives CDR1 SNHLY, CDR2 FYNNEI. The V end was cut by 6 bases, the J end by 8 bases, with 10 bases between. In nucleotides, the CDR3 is TGTGCCAGCAGGGGGCCCCAGGGCTACACCTTC. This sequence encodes CASRGPQGYTF.

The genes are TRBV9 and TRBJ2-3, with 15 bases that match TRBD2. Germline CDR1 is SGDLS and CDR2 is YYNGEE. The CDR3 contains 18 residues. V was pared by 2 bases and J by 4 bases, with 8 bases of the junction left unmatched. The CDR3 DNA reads TGTGCCAGCAGCGTGGGACTAGCGGGGGGTACTGCCGCAGATACGCAGTATTTT. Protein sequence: CASSVGLAGGTAADTQYF.

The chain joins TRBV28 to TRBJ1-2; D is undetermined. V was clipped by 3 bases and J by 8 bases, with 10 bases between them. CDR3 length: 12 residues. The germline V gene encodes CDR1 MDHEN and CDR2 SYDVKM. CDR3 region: CASSLYLIGYTF. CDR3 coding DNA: TGTGCCAGCAGTTTGTACCTGATCGGCTACACCTTC.

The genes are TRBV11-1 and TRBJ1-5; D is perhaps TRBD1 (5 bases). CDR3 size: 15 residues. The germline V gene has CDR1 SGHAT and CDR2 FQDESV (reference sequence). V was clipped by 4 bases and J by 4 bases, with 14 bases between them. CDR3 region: CASSSLDGANQPQHF. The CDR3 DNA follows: TGTGCCAGCAGCTCACTGGACGGGGCTAATCAGCCCCAGCATTTT.

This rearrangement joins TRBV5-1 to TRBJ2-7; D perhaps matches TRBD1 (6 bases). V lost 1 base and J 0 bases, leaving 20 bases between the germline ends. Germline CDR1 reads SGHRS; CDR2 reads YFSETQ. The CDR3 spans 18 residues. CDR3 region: CASSLQGPDRTNSYEQYF. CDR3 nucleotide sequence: TGCGCCAGCAGCTTGCAGGGTCCTGACAGGACAAACTCCTACGAGCAGTACTTC.

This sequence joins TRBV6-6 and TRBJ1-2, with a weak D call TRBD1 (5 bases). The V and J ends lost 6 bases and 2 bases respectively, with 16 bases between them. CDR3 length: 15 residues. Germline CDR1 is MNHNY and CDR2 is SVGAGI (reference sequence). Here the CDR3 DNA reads TGTGCCAGCAGACTGGGACCTCAGGAAAACTATGGCTACACCTTC. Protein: CASRLGPQENYGYTF.

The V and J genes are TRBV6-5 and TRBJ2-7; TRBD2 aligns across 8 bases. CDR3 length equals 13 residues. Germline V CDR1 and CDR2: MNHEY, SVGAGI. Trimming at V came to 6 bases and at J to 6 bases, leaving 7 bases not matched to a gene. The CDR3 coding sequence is TGTGCCAGCAGACCGACTAGCGTTACCGAGCAGTACTTC. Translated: CASRPTSVTEQYF.

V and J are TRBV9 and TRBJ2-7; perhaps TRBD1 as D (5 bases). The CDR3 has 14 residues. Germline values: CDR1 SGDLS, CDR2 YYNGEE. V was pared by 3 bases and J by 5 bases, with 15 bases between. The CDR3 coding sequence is TGTGCCAGCAGCGCGCGACCAGGGCCGGACGAGCAGTACTTC. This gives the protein CASSARPGPDEQYF. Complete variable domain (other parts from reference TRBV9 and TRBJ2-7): DSGVTQTPKHLITATGQRVTLRCSPRSGDLSVYWYQQSLDQGLQFLIQYYNGEERAKGNILERFSAQQFPDLHSELNLSSLELGDSALYFCASSARPGPDEQYFGPGTRLTVT.

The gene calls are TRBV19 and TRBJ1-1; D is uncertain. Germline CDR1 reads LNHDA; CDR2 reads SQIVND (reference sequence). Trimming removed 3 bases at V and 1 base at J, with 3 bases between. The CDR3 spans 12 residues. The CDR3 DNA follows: TGTGCCAGTAGTATGGGGAACACTGAAGCTTTCTTT. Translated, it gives CASSMGNTEAFF.

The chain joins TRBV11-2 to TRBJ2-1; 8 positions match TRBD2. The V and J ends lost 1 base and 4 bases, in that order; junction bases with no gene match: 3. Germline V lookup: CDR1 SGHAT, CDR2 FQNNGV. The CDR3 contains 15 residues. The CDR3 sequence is CASSLGGGPYNEQFF. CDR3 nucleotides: TGTGCCAGCAGCTTAGGCGGGGGGCCGTACAATGAGCAGTTCTTC.

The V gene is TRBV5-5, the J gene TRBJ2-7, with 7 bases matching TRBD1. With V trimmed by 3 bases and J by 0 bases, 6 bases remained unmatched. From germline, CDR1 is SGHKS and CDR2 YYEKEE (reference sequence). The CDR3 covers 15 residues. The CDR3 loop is CASSSGQWISYEQYF. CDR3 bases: TGTGCCAGCAGCTCGGGACAGTGGATCTCCTACGAGCAGTACTTC.

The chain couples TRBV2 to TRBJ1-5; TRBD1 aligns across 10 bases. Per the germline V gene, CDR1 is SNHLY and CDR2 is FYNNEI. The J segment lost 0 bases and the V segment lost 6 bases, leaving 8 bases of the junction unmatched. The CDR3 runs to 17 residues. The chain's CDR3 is CASRDGQGGYSNQPQHF. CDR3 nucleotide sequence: TGTGCCAGCAGGGACGGACAGGGGGGGTATAGCAATCAGCCCCAGCATTTT.

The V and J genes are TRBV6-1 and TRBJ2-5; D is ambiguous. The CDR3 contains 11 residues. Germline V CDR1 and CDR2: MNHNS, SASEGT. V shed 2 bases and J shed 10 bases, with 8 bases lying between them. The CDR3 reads CASSETVNQYF. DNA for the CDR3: TGTGCCAGCAGTGAAACGGTGAACCAGTACTTC.

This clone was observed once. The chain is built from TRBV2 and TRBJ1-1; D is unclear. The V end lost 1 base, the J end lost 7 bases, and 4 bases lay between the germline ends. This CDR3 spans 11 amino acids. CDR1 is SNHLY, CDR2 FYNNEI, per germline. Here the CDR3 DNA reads TGTGCCAGCAGTGAAGTCAATGAAGCTTTCTTT. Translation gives CASSEVNEAFF.

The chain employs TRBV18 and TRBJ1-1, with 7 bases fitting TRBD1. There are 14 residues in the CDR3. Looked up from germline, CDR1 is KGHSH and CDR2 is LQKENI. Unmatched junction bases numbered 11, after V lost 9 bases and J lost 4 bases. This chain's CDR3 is CASQQGSGGTEAFF. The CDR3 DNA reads TGTGCCAGTCAACAGGGGAGCGGGGGCACTGAAGCTTTCTTT.

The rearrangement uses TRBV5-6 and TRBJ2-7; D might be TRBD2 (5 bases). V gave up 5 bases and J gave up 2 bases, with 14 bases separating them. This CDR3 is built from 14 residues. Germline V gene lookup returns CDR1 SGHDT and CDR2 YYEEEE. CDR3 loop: CASSRAYGAYEQYF. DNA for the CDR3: TGTGCCAGCAGTCGGGCCTACGGGGCCTACGAGCAGTACTTC.

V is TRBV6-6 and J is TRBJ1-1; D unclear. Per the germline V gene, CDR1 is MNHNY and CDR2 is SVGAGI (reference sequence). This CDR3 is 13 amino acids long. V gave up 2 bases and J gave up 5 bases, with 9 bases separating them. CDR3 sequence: CASSYGEGTEAFF. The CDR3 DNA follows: TGTGCCAGCAGTTACGGGGAAGGTACTGAAGCTTTCTTT.

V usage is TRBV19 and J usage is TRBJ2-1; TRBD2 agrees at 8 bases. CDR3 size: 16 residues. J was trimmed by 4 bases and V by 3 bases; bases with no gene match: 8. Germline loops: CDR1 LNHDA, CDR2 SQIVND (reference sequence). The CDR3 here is CASSIGQLAAYNEQFF. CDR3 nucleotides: TGTGCCAGTAGTATTGGGCAACTAGCGGCGTACAATGAGCAGTTCTTC. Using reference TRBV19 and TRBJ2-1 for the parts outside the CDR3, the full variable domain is DGGITQSPKYLFRKEGQNVTLSCEQNLNHDAMYWYRQDPGQGLRLIYYSQIVNDFQKGDIAEGYSVSREKKESFPLTVTSAQKNPTAFYLCASSIGQLAAYNEQFFGPGTRLTVL.

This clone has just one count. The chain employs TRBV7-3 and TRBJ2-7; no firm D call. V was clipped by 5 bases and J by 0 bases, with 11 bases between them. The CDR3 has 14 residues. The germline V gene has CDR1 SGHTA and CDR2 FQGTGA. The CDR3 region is CASSQDPYSYEQYF. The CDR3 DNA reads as TGTGCCAGCAGCCAGGACCCTTACTCCTACGAGCAGTACTTC.

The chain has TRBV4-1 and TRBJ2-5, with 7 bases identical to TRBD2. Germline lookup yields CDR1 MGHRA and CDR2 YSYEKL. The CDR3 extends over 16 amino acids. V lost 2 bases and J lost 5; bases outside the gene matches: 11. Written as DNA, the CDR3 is TGCGCCAGCAGCCAACCTGGGGAAGGGGAGGGGGAGACCCAGTACTTC. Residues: CASSQPGEGEGETQYF.

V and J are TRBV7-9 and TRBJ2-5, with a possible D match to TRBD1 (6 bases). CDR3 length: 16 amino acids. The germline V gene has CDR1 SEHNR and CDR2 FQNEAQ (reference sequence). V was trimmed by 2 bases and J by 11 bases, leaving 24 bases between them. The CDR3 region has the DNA TGTGCCAGCAGCTTACGGCCGGGTCAGGGGATCTACGGGCAGTACTTC. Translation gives CASSLRPGQGIYGQYF.